These 8 T cell receptor beta chains came from one sample sequenced in a study of T-cell reconstitution after alpha-beta-depleted transplantation in children. A library of TCRbeta sequences, prepared with unique molecular identifiers, was generated. TCRdb re-derived calls from the PCR reads in MiXCR, one entry per CDR3 protein. The repertoire holds about 900,000 distinct CDR3 sequences, with about 30% as singletons. The source was PBMCs, mostly from graft donor cells, collected 360 days after TCRalphabeta/CD19-depleted stem cell transplant. The receptor source for this set is a boy less than two years old who had a stem cell transplant for SCID, so the T cells may come from the graft donor.

This clonotype came up a few times. The chain couples TRBV20-1 to TRBJ2-7, with D unclear. This CDR3 has 13 residues. Germline V gives CDR1 DFQATT, CDR2 SNEGSKA (reference sequence). The ends were cut back, 3 bases at V and 2 bases at J, with 11 bases in the middle. The CDR3 sequence is CSARFGPPYEQYF. Here the CDR3 DNA reads TGCAGTGCTAGGTTCGGACCGCCCTACGAGCAGTACTTC.

This clonotype showed up many times. This sequence joins TRBV5-1 and TRBJ2-1; D remains unclear. Trimming left V 4 bases short and J 6 bases short, with 11 bases between. The germline V gene has CDR1 SGHRS and CDR2 YFSETQ. The CDR3 contains 13 residues. The CDR3 DNA follows: TGCGCCAGCAGCGTATCCCCCACCAATGAGCAGTTCTTC. This codes for CASSVSPTNEQFF.

This sequence joins TRBV12-3 or TRBV12-4 and TRBJ2-7; D is ambiguous. This CDR3 is 16 amino acids long. Trimming pared 6 bases from V and 3 bases from J, leaving 21 bases between. The CDR3 sequence is CASRPRPQITLYEQYF. The CDR3 bases are TGTGCCAGCAGACCGAGACCACAGATTACTCTCTACGAGCAGTACTTC.

This clonotype was found a few times. V gene TRBV3-1 combines with J gene TRBJ1-1; D gene uncertain. V was pared by 5 bases and J by 1 base, with 8 bases between. CDR3 size: 13 residues. CDR1 and CDR2 from the germline V gene are LGHDT and YNNKEL (reference sequence). The CDR3 bases are TGTGCCAGCAGCGTGACATGGAACACTGAAGCTTTCTTT. Amino acid sequence: CASSVTWNTEAFF.

This clonotype was counted a few times. The V and J genes are TRBV7-2 and TRBJ1-4; D gene uncertain. From germline, CDR1 is SGHTA and CDR2 FQGNSA. With 2 bases removed from V and 5 bases from J, the gap between germline ends came to 6 bases. The CDR3 spans 13 residues. The CDR3 sequence is CASSLYRNEKLFF. In nucleotides, the CDR3 is TGTGCCAGCAGCTTATACAGAAATGAAAAACTGTTTTTT.

The V call is TRBV2, the J call TRBJ2-3, with TRBD2 matching over 9 bases. The CDR3 has 14 residues. V lost 11 bases to trimming and J lost 1 base; unmatched junction nucleotides: 7. CDR1 is SNHLY, CDR2 FYNNEI, per germline. CDR3 nucleotides: TGTGCCGGAGCCCGGACTAGCGGCACAGATACGCAGTATTTT. Translation gives CAGARTSGTDTQYF.

The CDR3 sequence: CASSDSGIGETQYF. CDR3 in DNA: TGTGCCAGCAGTGATTCAGGGATCGGAGAGACCCAGTACTTC. The rearrangement uses TRBV2 and TRBJ2-5; D is possibly TRBD1 (5 bases). The germline CDR1 and CDR2 sequences are SNHLY and FYNNEI. The V gene lost 3 bases and the J gene lost 4 bases, with 12 bases spanning the gap. The CDR3 is 14 amino acids. The full variable domain, in which reference TRBV2 and TRBJ2-5 provide the parts outside the CDR3, is EPEVTQTPSHQVTQMGQEVILRCVPISNHLYFYWYRQILGQKVEFLVSFYNNEISEKSEIFDDQFSVERPDGSNFTLKIRSTKLEDSAMYFCASSDSGIGETQYFGPGTRLLVL.

V usage is TRBV7-3 and J usage is TRBJ2-1, with D perhaps TRBD2 (5 bases). The V end was cut by 6 bases, the J end by 8 bases, with 14 bases between. The germline V gene has CDR1 SGHTA and CDR2 FQGTGA. The CDR3 runs to 13 residues. CDR3 DNA: TGTGCCAGCAGTCAGTATCGGGGTGATGAGCAGTTCTTC. It codes for CASSQYRGDEQFF.